Each of the 15 T cell receptor beta chains below was sequenced from the same sample in a study of prognosis after radiotherapy for stage I lung cancer. Two-round multiplex PCR amplified TCR beta CDR3 from genomic DNA. Primers (each specific to one TRBV or TRBJ gene) were used in first-round PCR. TCRdb called the multiplex PCR reads again in MiXCR, with one record for every CDR3 protein. The repertoire includes 11,000 to 15,000 distinct CDR3 sequences, about 30% of them detected once, and 10% to 12% sits in the top ten. Specimen: PBMCs, collected before or after stereotactic body radiation therapy (not recorded which). The receptors were sampled from a donor of 50 years or more with non-small cell lung cancer.

A note on this clonotype: A far larger clone is just one base off, so this is likely a read error. The V and J genes are TRBV6-8 and TRBJ2-7; no clear D gene. The germline V and J ends were trimmed by 4 bases and 8 bases, with 24 bases remaining between them. Germline assignment: CDR1 MNHGY and CDR2 SAAAGT. The CDR3 is 16 residues long. The CDR3 is CASSSPASGFHNKQYF. In DNA, the CDR3 is TGTGCCAGCAGTTCCCCCGCCTCGGGTTTTCATAACAAGCAGTACTTC.

This clonotype is medium-sized by share. The chain is built from TRBV2 and TRBJ2-1, with D possibly being TRBD2 (5 bases). In germline, CDR1 is SNHLY, CDR2 FYNNEI. V lost 6 bases, J lost 4 bases, and 10 bases lay in between. The CDR3 is made up of 13 amino acids. The CDR3, as DNA: TGTGCCAGCAGCGGGGTAGGGTACAATGAGCAGTTCTTC. Translating it yields CASSGVGYNEQFF.

At least ten counts were recorded for this clonotype. The V gene is TRBV7-2, the J gene TRBJ2-1; the match to TRBD1 covers 7 bases. CDR1 and CDR2 from the germline V gene are SGHTA and FQGNSA. The CDR3 has 15 residues. J was trimmed by 0 bases and V by 5 bases; bases with no gene match: 4. In nucleotides, the CDR3 is TGTGCCAGCAGCCAAACAGGGGCCTCCTACAATGAGCAGTTCTTC. It translates to CASSQTGASYNEQFF.

By sample fraction, this clonotype is medium-sized. This chain joins TRBV18 and TRBJ2-1; TRBD2 aligns across 9 bases. The CDR3 totals 14 residues. The germline V gene encodes CDR1 KGHSH and CDR2 LQKENI. V shed 3 bases and J 6 bases; nucleotides not matched to a gene: 3. The CDR3 sequence is CASSPRREGNEQFF. In nucleotides, the CDR3 is TGTGCCAGCTCACCGAGGCGGGAGGGCAATGAGCAGTTCTTC.

The J gene is TRBJ2-1, the V gene TRBV27, with 7 bases matching TRBD1. The germline CDR1 and CDR2 sequences are MNHEY and SMNVEV (reference sequence). J gave up 4 bases and V 3 bases, and 24 bases lay outside the gene matches. The CDR3 has 21 amino acids. CDR3 amino acids: CASSFKPRGLVGRRSYNEQFF. The CDR3 DNA sequence: TGTGCCAGCAGTTTCAAGCCAAGGGGGCTAGTAGGGCGGAGGTCTTACAATGAGCAGTTCTTC.

Regarding this clonotype: Relative to the germline gene, one junction end is altered; a read error may explain this. CDR3 coding DNA: TGTGCCTGTACCGGACAGGGGAACACCGGGGGGCTGTTTTTT. Translation gives CACTGQGNTGGLFF. This sequence joins TRBV30 and TRBJ2-2; the match to TRBD1 covers 9 bases. The CDR3 consists of 14 residues. CDR1 is GTSNPN, CDR2 SVGIG, per germline (reference sequence).

This clonotype came up many times. This chain links TRBV9 with TRBJ2-2, with 7 bases that match TRBD2. Germline V gene data show CDR1 as SGDLS and CDR2 as YYNGEE. The CDR3 is 14 residues long. The J segment lost 4 bases and the V segment lost 2 bases, leaving 2 bases of the junction unmatched. CDR3 amino acids: CASSVGGGTGELFF. Written as DNA, the CDR3 is TGTGCCAGCAGCGTGGGCGGGGGCACCGGGGAGCTGTTTTTT.

In its sample, this clonotype ranks as medium-sized (0.01 to 0.1%). The rearrangement joins TRBV28 to TRBJ2-1; D not resolved. Germline V gene sequence: CDR1 MDHEN, CDR2 SYDVKM. Trimming stripped 8 bases from V and 8 bases from J, with 10 bases between. The CDR3 runs 11 residues. CDR3 protein: CASAVLYEQFF. CDR3 bases: TGTGCCAGCGCAGTGCTCTATGAGCAGTTCTTC. Full variable domain (rest looked up from reference TRBV28 and TRBJ2-1): DVKVTQSSRYLVKRTGEKVFLECVQDMDHENMFWYRQDPGLGLRLIYFSYDVKMKEKGDIPEGYSVSREKKERFSLILESASTNQTSMYLCASAVLYEQFFGPGTRLTVL.

A note on this clonotype: A far larger clone lies a single base away; this is likely a read error. The DNA of the CDR3 is TGTGCCGGGCAGGGGGCAGACAATCAGCCCCAGCATTTT. Its translation is CAGQGADNQPQHF. J is TRBJ1-5 and V is TRBV6-8; TRBD1 aligns across 8 bases. Germline V gene lookup returns CDR1 MNHGY and CDR2 SAAAGT. The CDR3 sequence is 13 residues long. V shed 11 bases and J 3 bases; nucleotides not matched to a gene: 6.

The gene calls are TRBV2 and TRBJ1-2; D call uncertain. Deletions cut 1 base from V and 7 bases from J, with 10 bases between. The CDR3 contains 13 residues. CDR1 and CDR2 from the germline V gene are SNHLY and FYNNEI. CDR3 region: CASSEDNIRGYTF. For the CDR3, the DNA is TGTGCCAGCAGTGAAGATAACATACGTGGCTACACCTTC.

This clonotype was observed a single time. A much bigger clone sits one base away, suggesting this may be a read error. V usage is TRBV6-2 or TRBV6-3 and J usage is TRBJ2-4; D gene uncertain. V lost 9 bases and J 0 bases, leaving 21 bases between the germline ends. CDR1 and CDR2 from the germline V gene are MNHEY and SVGEGT. The CDR3 extends over 17 amino acids. CDR3 sequence (DNA): TGTGCCAGAAGTGAAGCTGGAGCCCTGATAGCCAAAAACATTCAGTACTTC. This gives the protein CARSEAGALIAKNIQYF.

At least ten counts were recorded for this clonotype. V and J are TRBV10-3 and TRBJ2-1; D not certain. This CDR3 contains 12 residues. Trimming stripped 11 bases from V and 5 bases from J, with 13 bases between. Germline lookup yields CDR1 ENHRY and CDR2 SYGVKD. The CDR3 here is CASRATNNEQFF. The CDR3 DNA reads TGTGCCTCCCGCGCTACGAACAATGAGCAGTTCTTC.

This clonotype occurred many times. The chain joins TRBV10-3 to TRBJ2-5, with D possibly TRBD2 on 5 matching bases. Deletions cut 3 bases from V and 4 bases from J, with 9 bases between. Germline V gene sequence: CDR1 ENHRY, CDR2 SYGVKD. This CDR3 has 13 residues. The CDR3 DNA sequence: TGTGCCATCAGTGAAAGGGAGAGAGAGACCCAGTACTTC. This gives the protein CAISERERETQYF.

The chain couples TRBV30 to TRBJ2-1; D unresolved. The CDR3 is made up of 13 amino acids. Germline values: CDR1 GTSNPN, CDR2 SVGIG (reference sequence). V gave up 4 bases and J gave up 4 bases, with 11 bases separating them. The CDR3 sequence is CAWMASSYNEQFF. The CDR3 bases are TGTGCCTGGATGGCTTCCTCATACAATGAGCAGTTCTTC.

The sample holds a few counts of this clonotype. The CDR3 loop reads CASSLGQMNTEAFF. In DNA, the CDR3 is TGTGCCAGCAGCCTGGGACAGATGAACACTGAAGCTTTCTTT. The chain uses TRBV5-6 and TRBJ1-1; 7 positions agree with TRBD1. The V and J ends lost 4 bases and 0 bases, in that order; junction bases with no gene match: 3. CDR3 size: 14 residues. The germline V gene encodes CDR1 SGHDT and CDR2 YYEEEE.